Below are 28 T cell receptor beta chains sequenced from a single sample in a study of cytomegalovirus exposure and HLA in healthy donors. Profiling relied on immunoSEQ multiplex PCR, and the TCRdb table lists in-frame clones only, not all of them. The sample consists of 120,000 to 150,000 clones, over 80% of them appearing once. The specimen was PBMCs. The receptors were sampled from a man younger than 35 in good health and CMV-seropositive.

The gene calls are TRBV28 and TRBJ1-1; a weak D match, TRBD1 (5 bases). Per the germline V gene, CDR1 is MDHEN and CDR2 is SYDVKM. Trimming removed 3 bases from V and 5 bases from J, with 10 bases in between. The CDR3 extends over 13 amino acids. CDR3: CASSFAGNTEAFF. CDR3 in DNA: TGTGCCAGCAGTTTTGCAGGGAATACTGAAGCTTTCTTT.

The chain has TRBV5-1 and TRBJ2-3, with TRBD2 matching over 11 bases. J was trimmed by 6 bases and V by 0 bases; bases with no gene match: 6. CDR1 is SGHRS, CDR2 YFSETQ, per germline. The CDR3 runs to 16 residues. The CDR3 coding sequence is TGCGCCAGCAGCTTGGCTCCCGGACTAGCGGGCGATACGCAGTATTTT. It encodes CASSLAPGLAGDTQYF.

CDR3 amino acids: CASSLDTPHNEQFF. CDR3 in DNA: TGTGCCAGCAGCTTAGACACTCCCCACAATGAGCAGTTCTTC. V usage is TRBV11-2 and J usage is TRBJ2-1; D uncertain. This CDR3 contains 14 residues. Germline V CDR1 and CDR2: SGHAT, FQNNGV. With 0 bases removed from V and 5 bases from J, the gap between germline ends came to 8 bases. Combining the CDR3 with reference TRBV11-2 and TRBJ2-1 gives the whole variable domain EAGVAQSPRYKIIEKRQSVAFWCNPISGHATLYWYQQILGQGPKLLIQFQNNGVVDDSQLPKDRFSAERLKGVDSTLKIQPAKLEDSAVYLCASSLDTPHNEQFFGPGTRLTVL.

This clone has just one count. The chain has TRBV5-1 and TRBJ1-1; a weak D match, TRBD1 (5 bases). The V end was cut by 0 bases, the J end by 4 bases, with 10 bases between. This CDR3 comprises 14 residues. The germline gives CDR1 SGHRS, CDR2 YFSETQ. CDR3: CASSLGQGFTEAFF. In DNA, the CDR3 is TGCGCCAGCAGCTTGGGGCAGGGCTTCACTGAAGCTTTCTTT.

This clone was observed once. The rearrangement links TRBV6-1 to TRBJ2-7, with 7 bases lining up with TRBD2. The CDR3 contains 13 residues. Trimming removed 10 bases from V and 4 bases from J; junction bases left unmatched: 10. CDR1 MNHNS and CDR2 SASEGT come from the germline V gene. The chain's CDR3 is CAIAGGKAYEQYF. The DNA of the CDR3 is TGTGCCATCGCCGGGGGGAAAGCTTACGAGCAGTACTTC.

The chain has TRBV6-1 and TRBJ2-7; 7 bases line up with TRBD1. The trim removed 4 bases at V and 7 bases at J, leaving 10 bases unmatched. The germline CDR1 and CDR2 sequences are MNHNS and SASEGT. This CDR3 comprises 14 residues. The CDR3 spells CASSGLGGWEEQYF. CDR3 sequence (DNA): TGTGCCAGCAGTGGCCTAGGGGGCTGGGAAGAGCAGTACTTC.

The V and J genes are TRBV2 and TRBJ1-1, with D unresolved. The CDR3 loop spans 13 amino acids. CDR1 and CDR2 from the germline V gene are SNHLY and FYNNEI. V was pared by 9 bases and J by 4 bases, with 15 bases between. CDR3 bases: TGTGCCAGTCACGAGGGTAGGGTCACTGAAGCTTTCTTT. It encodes CASHEGRVTEAFF.

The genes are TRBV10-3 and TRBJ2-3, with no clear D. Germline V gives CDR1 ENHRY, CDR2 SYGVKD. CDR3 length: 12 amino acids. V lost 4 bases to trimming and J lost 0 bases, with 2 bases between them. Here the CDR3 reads CAISASTDTQYF. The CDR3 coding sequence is TGTGCCATCAGTGCAAGCACAGATACGCAGTATTTT.

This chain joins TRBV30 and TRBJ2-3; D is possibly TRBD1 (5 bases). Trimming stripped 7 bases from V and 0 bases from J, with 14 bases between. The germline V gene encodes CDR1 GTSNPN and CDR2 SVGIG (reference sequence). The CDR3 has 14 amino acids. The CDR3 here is CAFMDTASTDTQYF. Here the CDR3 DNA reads TGTGCCTTTATGGACACTGCTAGCACAGATACGCAGTATTTT.

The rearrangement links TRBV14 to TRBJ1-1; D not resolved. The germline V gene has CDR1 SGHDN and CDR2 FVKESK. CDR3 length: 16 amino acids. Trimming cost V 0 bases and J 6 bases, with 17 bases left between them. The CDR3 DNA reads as TGTGCCAGCAGCCAAGATTTTGGAGCGGCTTGGTCTGAAGCTTTCTTT. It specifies CASSQDFGAAWSEAFF.

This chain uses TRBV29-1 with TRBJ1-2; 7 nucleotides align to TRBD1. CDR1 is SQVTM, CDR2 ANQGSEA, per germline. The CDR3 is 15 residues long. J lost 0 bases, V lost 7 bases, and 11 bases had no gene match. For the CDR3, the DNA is TGCAGCGCCCGTGACAGGGATTCATCTAACTATGGCTACACCTTC. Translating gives CSARDRDSSNYGYTF.

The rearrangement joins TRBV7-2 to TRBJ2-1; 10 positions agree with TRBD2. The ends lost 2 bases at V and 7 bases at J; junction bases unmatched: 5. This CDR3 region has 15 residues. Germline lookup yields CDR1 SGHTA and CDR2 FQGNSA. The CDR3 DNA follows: TGTGCCAGCAGCTTACCAGCGGGAGGGCCGAATGAGCAGTTCTTC. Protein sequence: CASSLPAGGPNEQFF.

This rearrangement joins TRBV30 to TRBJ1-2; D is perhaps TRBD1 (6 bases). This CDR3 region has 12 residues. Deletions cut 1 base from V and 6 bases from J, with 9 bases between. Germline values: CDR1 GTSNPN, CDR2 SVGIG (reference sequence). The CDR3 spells CAWSAQGHGYTF. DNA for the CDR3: TGTGCCTGGAGTGCACAGGGACATGGCTACACCTTC.

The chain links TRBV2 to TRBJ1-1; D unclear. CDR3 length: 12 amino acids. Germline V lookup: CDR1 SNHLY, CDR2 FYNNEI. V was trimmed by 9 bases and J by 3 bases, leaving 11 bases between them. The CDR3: CASIGSYTEAFF. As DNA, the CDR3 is TGTGCCAGTATCGGGTCGTACACTGAAGCTTTCTTT.

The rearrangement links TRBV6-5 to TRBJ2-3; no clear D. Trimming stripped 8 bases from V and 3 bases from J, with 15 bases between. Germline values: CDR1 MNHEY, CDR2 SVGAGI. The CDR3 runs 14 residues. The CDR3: CASGSSSKTDTQYF. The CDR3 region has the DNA TGTGCCAGCGGATCCAGTAGCAAGACAGATACGCAGTATTTT.

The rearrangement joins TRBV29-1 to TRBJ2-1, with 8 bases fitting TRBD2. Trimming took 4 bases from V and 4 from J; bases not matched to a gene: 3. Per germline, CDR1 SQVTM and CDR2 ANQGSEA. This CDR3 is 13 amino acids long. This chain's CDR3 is CSVGTSQYNEQFF. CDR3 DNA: TGCAGCGTTGGGACTAGCCAATACAATGAGCAGTTCTTC.

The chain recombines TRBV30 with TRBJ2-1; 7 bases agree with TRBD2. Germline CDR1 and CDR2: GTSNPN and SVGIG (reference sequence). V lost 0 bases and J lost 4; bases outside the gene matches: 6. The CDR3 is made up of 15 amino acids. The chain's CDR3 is CAWSVGAGVYNEQFF. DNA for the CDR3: TGTGCCTGGAGTGTGGGCGCGGGGGTATACAATGAGCAGTTCTTC. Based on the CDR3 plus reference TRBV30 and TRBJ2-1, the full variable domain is SQTIHQWPATLVQPVGSPLSLECTVEGTSNPNLYWYRQAAGRGLQLLFYSVGIGQISSEVPQNLSASRPQDRQFILSSKKLLLSDSGFYLCAWSVGAGVYNEQFFGPGTRLTVL.

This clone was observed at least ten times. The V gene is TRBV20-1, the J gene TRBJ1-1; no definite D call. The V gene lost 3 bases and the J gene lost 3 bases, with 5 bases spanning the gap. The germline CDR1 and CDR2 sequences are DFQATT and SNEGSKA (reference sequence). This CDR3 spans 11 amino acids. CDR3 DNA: TGCAGTGCTAGTGCGCACACTGAAGCTTTCTTT. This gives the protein CSASAHTEAFF.

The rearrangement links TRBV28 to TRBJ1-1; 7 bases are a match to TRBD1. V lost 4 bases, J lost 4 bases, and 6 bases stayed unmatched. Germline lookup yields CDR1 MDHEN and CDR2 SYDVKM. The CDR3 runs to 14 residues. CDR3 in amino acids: CASSSTGDATEAFF. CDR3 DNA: TGTGCCAGCAGTTCAACAGGGGATGCCACTGAAGCTTTCTTT.

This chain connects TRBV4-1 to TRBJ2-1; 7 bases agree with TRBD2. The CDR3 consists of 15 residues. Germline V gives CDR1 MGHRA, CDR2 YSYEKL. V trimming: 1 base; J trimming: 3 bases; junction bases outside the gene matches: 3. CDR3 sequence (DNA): TGCGCCAGCAGCCAAGGGGACTATCGCTACAATGAGCAGTTCTTC. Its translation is CASSQGDYRYNEQFF.

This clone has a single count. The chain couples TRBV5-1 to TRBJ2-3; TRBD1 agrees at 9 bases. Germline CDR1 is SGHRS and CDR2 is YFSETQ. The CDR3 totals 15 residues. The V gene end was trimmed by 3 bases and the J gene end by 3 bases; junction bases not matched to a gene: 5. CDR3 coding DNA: TGCGCCAGCAGCTCCGGACAGGGGTGGACAGATACGCAGTATTTT. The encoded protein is CASSSGQGWTDTQYF.

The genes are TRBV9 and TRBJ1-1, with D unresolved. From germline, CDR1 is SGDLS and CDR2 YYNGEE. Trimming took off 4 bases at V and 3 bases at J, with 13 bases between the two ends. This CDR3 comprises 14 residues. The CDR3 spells CASSFDPGDTEAFF. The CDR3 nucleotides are TGTGCCAGCAGCTTTGATCCGGGAGACACTGAAGCTTTCTTT.

In nucleotides, the CDR3 is TGCAGCTTCTCCTACTACAATGAGCAGTTCTTC. It yields the protein CSFSYYNEQFF. The chain links TRBV29-1 to TRBJ2-1; D gene unclear. V lost 8 bases, J lost 3 bases, and 8 bases lay in between. This CDR3 spans 11 amino acids. The germline V gene has CDR1 SQVTM and CDR2 ANQGSEA.

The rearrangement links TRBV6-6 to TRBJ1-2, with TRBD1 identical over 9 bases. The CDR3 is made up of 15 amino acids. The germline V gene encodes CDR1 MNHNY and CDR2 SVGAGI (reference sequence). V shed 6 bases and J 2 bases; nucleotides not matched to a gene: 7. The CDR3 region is CASSFPGTGNYGYTF. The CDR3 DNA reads TGTGCCAGCAGCTTTCCCGGGACAGGGAACTATGGCTACACCTTC.

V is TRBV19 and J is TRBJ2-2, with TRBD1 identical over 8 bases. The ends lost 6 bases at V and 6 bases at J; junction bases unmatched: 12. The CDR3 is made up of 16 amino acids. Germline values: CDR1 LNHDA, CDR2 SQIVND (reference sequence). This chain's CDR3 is CASRPDRGIWAGELFF. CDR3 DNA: TGTGCCAGTAGACCTGACAGGGGTATTTGGGCCGGGGAGCTGTTTTTT.

CDR3 residues: CASSSERGGEQYF. As DNA, the CDR3 is TGTGCCAGCAGCTCCGAAAGGGGCGGCGAGCAGTACTTC. The chain joins TRBV7-6 to TRBJ2-7; D may be TRBD1 (5 bases). The CDR3 length is 13 residues. CDR1 and CDR2 from the germline V gene are SGHVS and FNYEAQ. V lost 4 bases, J lost 6 bases, and 13 bases lay in between.

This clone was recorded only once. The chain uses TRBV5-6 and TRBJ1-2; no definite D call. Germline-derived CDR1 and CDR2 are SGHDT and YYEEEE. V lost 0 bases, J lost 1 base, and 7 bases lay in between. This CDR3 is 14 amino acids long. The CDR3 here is CASSLGGFNYGYTF. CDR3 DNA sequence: TGTGCCAGCAGCTTGGGAGGGTTTAACTATGGCTACACCTTC.

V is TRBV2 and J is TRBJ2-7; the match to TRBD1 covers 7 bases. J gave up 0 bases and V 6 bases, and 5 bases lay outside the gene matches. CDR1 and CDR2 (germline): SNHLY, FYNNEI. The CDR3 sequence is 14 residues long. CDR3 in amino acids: CASRDWDSSYEQYF. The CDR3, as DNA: TGTGCCAGCAGGGACTGGGACAGCTCCTACGAGCAGTACTTC.